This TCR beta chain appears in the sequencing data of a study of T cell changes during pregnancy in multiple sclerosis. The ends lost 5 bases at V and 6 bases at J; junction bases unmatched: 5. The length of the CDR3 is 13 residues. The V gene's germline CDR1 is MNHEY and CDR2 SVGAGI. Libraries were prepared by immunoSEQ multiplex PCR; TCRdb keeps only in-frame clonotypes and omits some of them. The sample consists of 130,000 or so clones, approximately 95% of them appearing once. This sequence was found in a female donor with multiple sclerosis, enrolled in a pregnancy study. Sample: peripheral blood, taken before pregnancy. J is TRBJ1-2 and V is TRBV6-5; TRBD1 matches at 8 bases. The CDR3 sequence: CASSPGGYNGYTF. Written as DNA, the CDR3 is TGTGCCAGCAGTCCAGGGGGCTATAATGGCTACACCTTC.